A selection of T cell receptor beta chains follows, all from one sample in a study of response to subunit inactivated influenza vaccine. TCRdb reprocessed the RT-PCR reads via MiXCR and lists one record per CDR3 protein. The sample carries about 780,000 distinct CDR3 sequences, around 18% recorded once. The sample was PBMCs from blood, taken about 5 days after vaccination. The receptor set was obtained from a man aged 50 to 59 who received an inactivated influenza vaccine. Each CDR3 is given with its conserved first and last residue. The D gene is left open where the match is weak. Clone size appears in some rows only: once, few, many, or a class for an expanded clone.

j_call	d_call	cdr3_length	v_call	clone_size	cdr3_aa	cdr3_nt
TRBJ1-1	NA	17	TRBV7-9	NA	CASSPGGGYKGNTEAFF	TGTGCCAGCAGCCCTGGTGGGGGCTACAAGGGGAACACTGAAGCTTTCTTT
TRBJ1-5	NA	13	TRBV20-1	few	CSAMWALDQPQHF	TGCAGTGCTATGTGGGCCTTAGATCAGCCCCAGCATTTT
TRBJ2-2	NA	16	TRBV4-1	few	CASSQGRSRLTGELFF	TGCGCCAGCAGCCAAGGACGAAGCAGACTCACCGGGGAGCTGTTTTTT
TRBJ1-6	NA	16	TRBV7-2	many	CASSPGQRLLNSPLHF	TGTGCCAGCAGCCCCGGACAGCGCCTTCTTAATTCACCCCTCCACTTT
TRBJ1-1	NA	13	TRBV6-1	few	CASSGRGGNEAFF	TGTGCCAGCAGTGGGAGGGGGGGCAATGAAGCTTTCTTT
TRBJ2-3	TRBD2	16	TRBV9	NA	CASSAWTSGRPDTQYF	TGTGCCAGCAGCGCCTGGACTAGCGGGAGGCCGGATACGCAGTATTTT
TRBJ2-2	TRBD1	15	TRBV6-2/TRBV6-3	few	CASSLGRGRVGELFF	TGTGCCAGCAGTTTGGGCAGGGGGCGTGTCGGGGAGCTGTTTTTT
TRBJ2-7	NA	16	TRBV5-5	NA	CASSLGAHLGSYEQYF	TGTGCCAGCAGCTTAGGGGCCCATCTTGGCTCCTACGAGCAGTACTTC
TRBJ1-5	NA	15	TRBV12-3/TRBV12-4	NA	CASSTDGRINQPQHF	TGTGCCAGCAGTACAGACGGACGGATCAATCAGCCCCAGCATTTT
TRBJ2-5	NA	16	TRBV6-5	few	CASSYYRQSKQETQYF	TGTGCCAGCAGTTACTATAGACAGTCGAAACAAGAGACCCAGTACTTC
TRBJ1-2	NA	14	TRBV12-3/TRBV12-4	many	CASSLSGPGYGYTF	TGTGCCAGCAGTTTAAGCGGGCCAGGCTATGGCTACACCTTC
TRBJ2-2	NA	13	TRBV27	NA	CASSFISSGELFF	TGTGCCAGCAGTTTTATTAGCAGCGGGGAGCTGTTTTTT
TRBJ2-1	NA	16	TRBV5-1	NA	CASSLVGNTPYNEQFF	TGCGCCAGCAGCTTGGTGGGGAACACCCCCTACAATGAGCAGTTCTTC
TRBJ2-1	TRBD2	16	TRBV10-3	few	CAISESRGGLYNEQFF	TGTGCCATCAGTGAGTCGCGGGGGGGCCTCTACAATGAGCAGTTCTTC
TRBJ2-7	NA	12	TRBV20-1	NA	CSAARGAYEQYF	TGCAGTGCCGCCCGGGGAGCCTACGAGCAGTACTTC
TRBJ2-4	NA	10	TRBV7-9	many	CASDGGSLYF	TGTGCCAGCGATGGGGGCAGCCTATACTTC
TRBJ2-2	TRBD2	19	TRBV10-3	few	CAISELGLAGGPRTGELFF	TGTGCCATCAGTGAGTTAGGACTAGCGGGAGGCCCGAGGACCGGGGAGCTGTTTTTT
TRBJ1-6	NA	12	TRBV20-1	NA	CSARSHNSPLHF	TGCAGTGCTAGGTCCCACAATTCACCCCTCCACTTT
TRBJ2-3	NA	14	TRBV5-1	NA	CASSLPSNRDTQYF	TGCGCCAGCAGCTTGCCCTCTAATCGGGATACGCAGTATTTT
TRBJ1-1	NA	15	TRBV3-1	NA	CASSQVPAEQTEAFF	TGTGCCAGCAGCCAAGTTCCGGCCGAACAAACCGAAGCTTTCTTT
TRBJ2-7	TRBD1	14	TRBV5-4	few	CASSGRQGDYEQYF	TGTGCCAGCAGCGGAAGACAGGGGGACTACGAGCAGTACTTC
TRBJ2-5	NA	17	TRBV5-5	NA	CASSRAGGLGYQETQYF	TGTGCCAGCAGCCGCGCCGGGGGGCTGGGGTACCAAGAGACCCAGTACTTC
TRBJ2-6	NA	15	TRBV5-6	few	CASSITGTGANVLTF	TGTGCCAGCAGCATCACAGGGACTGGGGCCAACGTCCTGACTTTC
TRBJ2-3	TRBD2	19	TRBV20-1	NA	CSAYLPGLAGRSGTDTQYF	TGCAGTGCTTATCTACCCGGACTAGCGGGCCGGTCTGGCACAGATACGCAGTATTTT
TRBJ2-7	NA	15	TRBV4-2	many	CASSQDGTGSYEQYF	TGTGCCAGCAGCCAAGATGGTACAGGGTCCTACGAGCAGTACTTC
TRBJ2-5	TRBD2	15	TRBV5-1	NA	CASSLARAGSETQYF	TGCGCCAGCAGCTTGGCTAGAGCGGGGAGTGAGACCCAGTACTTC
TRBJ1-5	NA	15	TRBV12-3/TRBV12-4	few	CASSLTLLGGQPQHF	TGTGCCAGCAGTTTGACCCTTCTAGGGGGGCAGCCCCAGCATTTT
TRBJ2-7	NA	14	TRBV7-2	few	CASSLALLGNEQYF	TGTGCCAGCAGCTTAGCGCTGCTAGGGAACGAGCAGTACTTC
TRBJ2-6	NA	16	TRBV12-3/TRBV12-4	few	CASSQVLGSGANVLTF	TGTGCCAGCAGCCAGGTTTTAGGGTCTGGGGCCAACGTCCTGACTTTC
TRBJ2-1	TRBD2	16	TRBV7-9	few	CASSPGLAVFYNEQFF	TGTGCCAGCAGCCCCGGACTAGCGGTTTTCTACAATGAGCAGTTCTTC
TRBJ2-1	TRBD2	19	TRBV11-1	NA	CASSRPGLAGGSSYNEQFF	TGTGCCAGCAGCAGGCCGGGACTAGCGGGGGGGAGCTCCTACAATGAGCAGTTCTTC
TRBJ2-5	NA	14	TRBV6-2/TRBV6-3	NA	CASSLLRLEETQYF	TGTGCCAGCAGTTTGCTTCGACTTGAAGAGACCCAGTACTTC
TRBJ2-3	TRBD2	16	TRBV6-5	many	CASSYDGGRSADTQYF	TGTGCCAGCAGTTACGATGGCGGGAGGAGTGCAGATACGCAGTATTTT
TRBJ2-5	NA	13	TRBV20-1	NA	CSARVGVRETQYF	TGCAGTGCTAGGGTTGGAGTGCGAGAGACCCAGTACTTC
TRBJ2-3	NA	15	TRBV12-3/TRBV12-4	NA	CASSPGVEGGDTQYF	TGTGCCAGCAGCCCCGGTGTGGAGGGTGGTGATACGCAGTATTTT
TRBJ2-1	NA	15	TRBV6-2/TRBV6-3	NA	CASNEPGPSGNEQFF	TGTGCCAGCAATGAGCCGGGACCCTCCGGCAATGAGCAGTTCTTC